The clone carrying this T cell receptor beta chain was picked up a small number of times. What it recognizes is unknown. This sample was included in a study of post-analysis software for immune sequencing data. Study-wide background: There were relapsing-remitting, secondary progressive and progressive-relapsing multiple sclerosis among the disease courses included.

Unique molecular identifiers were built into the TCR beta cDNA libraries. Some 500,000 cDNA molecules were obtained per 1 to 10 million input T cells. TCRdb re-analysed the PCR reads in MiXCR, keeping a single row per CDR3 protein. There are a few hundred thousand distinct CDR3 sequences in the sample; roughly 38% occur only once, and under 9% lies in the top ten. Study-wide results and caveats: Among 5 or 6 TRBV segments more frequent in patients than controls were TRBV5-6, TRBV5-1 and TRBV20-1. Samples from one preparation batch, clustered by F measure, grouped strongly together. Compared against controls, patients with multiple sclerosis displayed significantly lower normalized Chao1 diversity.

The length of the CDR3 is 14 residues. Trimming stripped 3 bases from V and 5 bases from J, with 8 bases between. Germline CDR1 is MDHEN and CDR2 is SYDVKM. Material for sequencing was blood. This sequence originates from a girl aged 2-10 years with multiple sclerosis. This chain uses TRBV28 with TRBJ1-6; D unclear. The CDR3 loop reads CASSLESNNSPLHF. The CDR3 DNA is TGTGCCAGCAGTTTGGAGTCGAATAATTCACCCCTCCACTTT.